Each of the 12 T cell receptor beta chains below was sequenced from the same sample in a study of shared clonotypes between healthy human individuals. TCRdb's copy holds only in-frame clones and misses some; the assay was immunoSEQ multiplex PCR. The sample has 2,500,000 or so clones, 90% to 95% seen once. The sequencing input was naive CD4+ T cells from PBMCs. The sample's subset: CD45RA+ positively selected. These TCRs come from a young man in good health. Some clones in this sample may be carry-over from other donors' samples.

This clone was observed a single time. The chain combines TRBV25-1 with TRBJ2-3; possibly TRBD1 for D (6 bases). Trimming took 4 bases from V and 13 from J, leaving 12 bases between them. CDR3 length equals 11 residues. Germline loops: CDR1 MGHDK, CDR2 SYGVNS. CDR3 nucleotides: TGTGCCAGCAGTGTGGGGGCCACGGAGTATTTT. It codes for CASSVGATEYF.

The V gene is TRBV7-3, the J gene TRBJ2-7, with D hard to call. The CDR3 extends over 13 amino acids. Germline CDR1 and CDR2: SGHTA and FQGTGA. V was shortened by 5 bases and J by 6 bases, with 14 bases between the two germline ends. CDR3 protein: CASSTRLAAEQYF. The CDR3 region has the DNA TGTGCCAGCAGCACCCGACTCGCCGCCGAGCAGTACTTC.

Comment on this clone: A read error may account for a junction end that differs from germline. This rearrangement joins TRBV25-1 to TRBJ1-2; possible D gene TRBD1, 5 bases. CDR1 MGHDK and CDR2 SYGVNS come from the germline V gene. The CDR3 runs 12 residues. The DNA of the CDR3 is TGTGCCAGCAGTGTAGGGACGGCCTCCGTTTCCTTC. It yields the protein CASSVGTASVSF.

The chain couples TRBV4-1 to TRBJ2-1; perhaps D is TRBD1 or TRBD2 (6 bases each). Germline CDR1 reads MGHRA; CDR2 reads YSYEKL. Trimming left V 5 bases short and J 6 bases short, with 17 bases between. The CDR3 covers 15 residues. The CDR3 DNA sequence: TGCGCCAGCAGCGACAGACTAGGAGGGGGCAATGAGCAGTTCTTC. It encodes CASSDRLGGGNEQFF.

The rearrangement uses TRBV7-6 and TRBJ2-7, with 8 bases lining up with TRBD2. The CDR3 sequence is 16 residues long. Germline CDR1 reads SGHVS; CDR2 reads FNYEAQ. The V segment lost 2 bases and the J segment 7 bases; nucleotides outside the gene matches: 13. CDR3 in DNA: TGTGCCAGCAGCTTAAGACCGGGACTAGGGGTAAGGGAGCAGTACTTC. It specifies CASSLRPGLGVREQYF.

The genes are TRBV6-1 and TRBJ2-2; D remains ambiguous. CDR1 and CDR2 from the germline V gene are MNHNS and SASEGT. V dropped 3 bases and J dropped 6 bases, with 17 bases sitting between them. The CDR3 has 16 residues. In nucleotides, the CDR3 is TGTGCCAGCAGTGATCGATTGCAGTTAAACGCCGGGGAGCTGTTTTTT. Translated, it gives CASSDRLQLNAGELFF.

This rearrangement joins TRBV9 to TRBJ2-1; 8 nucleotides align to TRBD1. Germline CDR1 SGDLS, CDR2 YYNGEE. The trim removed 3 bases at V and 1 base at J, leaving 9 bases unmatched. The CDR3 length is 17 residues. As DNA, the CDR3 is TGTGCCAGCAGCGGAGCGACGACAGGGGCGTCCTACAATGAGCAGTTCTTC. Its protein product is CASSGATTGASYNEQFF.

The chain is built from TRBV27 and TRBJ2-5; D not resolved. The tail of the sequence fits TRBJ2-7 better, so the J call may be wrong. Germline V gene lookup returns CDR1 MNHEY and CDR2 SMNVEV (reference sequence). The CDR3 has 10 amino acids. CDR3 loop: CASSNYEQYF. As DNA, the CDR3 is TGTGCCAGCAGCAACTACGAGCAGTACTTC.

DNA of the CDR3: TGTGCCTGGAGTACCTACAGGGGAGCTTTCTTT. Residues: CAWSTYRGAFF. This chain joins TRBV30 and TRBJ1-1; 7 bases align to TRBD1. Germline V lookup: CDR1 GTSNPN, CDR2 SVGIG (reference sequence). V lost 2 bases, J lost 10 bases, and 4 bases stayed unmatched. This CDR3 comprises 11 residues.

The chain joins TRBV19 to TRBJ2-2; 12 nucleotides line up with TRBD1. Germline CDR1 and CDR2: LNHDA and SQIVND (reference sequence). The junction had 5 bases not matched to a gene; V was cut back by 5 bases and J by 7 bases. The length of the CDR3 is 15 residues. The CDR3 is CASSPGQGANGELFF. In DNA form, the CDR3 reads TGTGCCAGTAGTCCGGGACAGGGGGCCAACGGGGAGCTGTTTTTT. The full variable domain, its missing parts supplied by reference TRBV19 and TRBJ2-2, is DGGITQSPKYLFRKEGQNVTLSCEQNLNHDAMYWYRQDPGQGLRLIYYSQIVNDFQKGDIAEGYSVSREKKESFPLTVTSAQKNPTAFYLCASSPGQGANGELFFGEGSRLTVL.

Points on this clone: The same CDR3 is also encoded by other DNA sequences in this sample. V and J are TRBV5-1 and TRBJ2-1, with D perhaps matching TRBD2 (7 bases). With 0 bases removed from V and 4 bases from J, the gap between germline ends came to 11 bases. CDR1 is SGHRS, CDR2 YFSETQ, per germline. The CDR3 has 15 amino acids. CDR3 amino acids: CASSLAGGLYNEQFF. In DNA, the CDR3 is TGCGCCAGCAGCTTGGCCGGGGGGCTGTACAATGAGCAGTTCTTC. Supplemented by reference TRBV5-1 and TRBJ2-1, the full variable domain reads KAGVTQTPRYLIKTRGQQVTLSCSPISGHRSVSWYQQTPGQGLQFLFEYFSETQRNKGNFPGRFSGRQFSNSRSEMNVSTLELGDSALYLCASSLAGGLYNEQFFGPGTRLTVL.

About this clone itself: Other DNA variants within this sample encode the same CDR3. CDR3 in amino acids: CAISESGQPQHF. The CDR3 DNA reads TGTGCCATCAGTGAGTCGGGGCAGCCCCAGCATTTT. The chain couples TRBV10-3 to TRBJ1-5, with D hard to call. Germline assignment: CDR1 ENHRY and CDR2 SYGVKD. The CDR3 is made up of 12 amino acids. V was trimmed by 0 bases and J by 7 bases, leaving 4 bases between them.